The 15 T cell receptor beta chains presented below share a single source sample, sequenced in a study of neurological immune-mediated disorders. In TCRdb, the 5' RACE reads were re-called with MiXCR into one record per CDR3 protein. In the table there are 48,000 or so distinct CDR3 sequences, about 9.3% of which are singletons. Sample: PBMCs. These receptors were obtained from a woman in her thirties or forties with HTLV-1-associated myelopathy (HAM/TSP).

This clonotype was counted many times. CDR3 residues: CASSRGRLGNQPQHF. The CDR3 region has the DNA TGTGCCAGCAGCCGCGGGAGGCTGGGCAATCAGCCCCAGCATTTT. The V gene is TRBV6-2 or TRBV6-3, the J gene TRBJ1-5; no definite D call. The CDR3 consists of 15 residues. V shed 6 bases and J shed 2 bases, with 14 bases lying between them. Germline assignment: CDR1 MNHEY and CDR2 SVGEGT.

This clonotype was seen ten or more times. The chain couples TRBV5-4 to TRBJ2-7; D is unresolved. Germline V gene sequence: CDR1 SGHNT, CDR2 YYREEE (reference sequence). This CDR3 has 13 amino acids. Trimming removed 3 bases at V and 6 bases at J, with 13 bases between. CDR3 sequence reads: CASSWVGSTEQYF. The CDR3 DNA reads TGTGCCAGCAGCTGGGTGGGCTCTACCGAGCAGTACTTC. The full variable domain, completed using reference TRBV5-4 and TRBJ2-7, is ETGVTQSPTHLIKTRGQQVTLRCSSQSGHNTVSWYQQALGQGPQFIFQYYREEENGRGNFPPRFSGLQFPNYSSELNVNALELDDSALYLCASSWVGSTEQYFGPGTRLTVT.

This clonotype has ten or more counts. The gene calls are TRBV20-1 and TRBJ2-3; weak D call: TRBD2 (6 bases). The ends were cut back, 4 bases at V and 3 bases at J, with 20 bases in the middle. The length of the CDR3 is 16 residues. Germline CDR1 DFQATT, CDR2 SNEGSKA (reference sequence). CDR3 nucleotide sequence: TGCAGTGCTAAAAACTATGAAGCGGAGGGAACAGATACGCAGTATTTT. This translates into CSAKNYEAEGTDTQYF.

This clonotype was found many times. The chain joins TRBV4-1 to TRBJ1-3; D not resolved. The V gene's germline CDR1 is MGHRA and CDR2 YSYEKL. The CDR3 runs to 15 residues. V dropped 0 bases and J dropped 4 bases, with 10 bases sitting between them. The CDR3 nucleotides are TGCGCCAGCAGCCAAGACGGGGTATCCGGAAACACCATATATTTT. This translates into CASSQDGVSGNTIYF.

This clonotype has at least ten counts. The chain joins TRBV6-2 or TRBV6-3 to TRBJ2-2, with TRBD2 identical over 8 bases. Germline trimming cut 6 bases from V and 6 bases from J; bases unmatched to any gene: 6. Germline CDR1 reads MNHEY; CDR2 reads SVGEGT. The CDR3 runs 14 residues. CDR3 bases: TGTGCCAGCAGGTCACGCGGGGGGTCCGGGGAGCTGTTTTTT. Amino acid sequence: CASRSRGGSGELFF.

This clonotype was found many times. The chain has TRBV18 and TRBJ2-1, with D hard to call. Germline-derived CDR1 and CDR2 are KGHSH and LQKENI. The CDR3 length is 14 residues. V lost 2 bases and J 8 bases, leaving 13 bases between the germline ends. The CDR3 loop reads CASSPWRWFDEQFF. CDR3 DNA sequence: TGTGCCAGCTCACCATGGCGTTGGTTTGATGAGCAGTTCTTC.

This clonotype was detected ten times or more. The chain links TRBV3-1 to TRBJ1-6; D gene ambiguous. This CDR3 is built from 12 residues. V shed 4 bases and J shed 5 bases, with 3 bases lying between them. Germline V CDR1 and CDR2: LGHDT, YNNKEL (reference sequence). The CDR3 is CASSPHNSPLHF. The CDR3 region has the DNA TGTGCCAGCAGCCCCCATAATTCACCCCTCCACTTT. The whole variable domain, filled in from reference TRBV3-1 and TRBJ1-6, reads DTAVSQTPKYLVTQMGNDKSIKCEQNLGHDTMYWYKQDSKKFLKIMFSYNNKELIINETVPNRFSPKSPDKAHLNLHINSLELGDSAVYFCASSPHNSPLHFGNGTRLTVT.

This clonotype was recorded at least ten times. The chain combines TRBV14 with TRBJ2-4; tentatively, D is TRBD2 (6 bases). The CDR3 runs to 14 residues. V shed 4 bases and J shed 3 bases, with 10 bases lying between them. Germline CDR1 SGHDN, CDR2 FVKESK. The CDR3 DNA reads TGTGCCAGCAGCCCCCTGGGGGGCAAAAACATTCAGTACTTC. Its translation is CASSPLGGKNIQYF.

This clonotype was counted many times. V is TRBV7-2 and J is TRBJ2-3; D possibly matches TRBD1 or TRBD2 (6 bases each). V dropped 5 bases and J dropped 0 bases, with 12 bases sitting between them. The CDR3 is 15 residues long. Germline V gene sequence: CDR1 SGHTA, CDR2 FQGNSA. CDR3 amino acids: CASSPTGASTDTQYF. The CDR3 DNA follows: TGTGCCAGCAGCCCAACGGGGGCGAGCACAGATACGCAGTATTTT.

This clonotype was counted many times. The rearrangement links TRBV27 to TRBJ2-7; no reliable D call. Between the trimmed V and J ends, which lost 7 bases and 11 bases, there was a span of 15 bases. From germline, CDR1 is MNHEY and CDR2 SMNVEV (reference sequence). The CDR3 totals 11 residues. The CDR3 DNA sequence: TGTGCCAGCATGGGTGGTCGAAGGGAGTACTTC. Its protein product is CASMGGRREYF.

By share, this clonotype ranks as medium-sized (0.01 to 0.1%). This chain uses TRBV7-6 with TRBJ2-7, with 9 bases lining up with TRBD1. The V gene's germline CDR1 is SGHVS and CDR2 FNYEAQ. The CDR3 is 15 residues long. V dropped 5 bases and J dropped 3; count of bases not matched to a gene: 8. As DNA, the CDR3 is TGTGCCAGCAGCCACACACAGGGGGCTGGCTACGAGCAGTACTTC. Translated: CASSHTQGAGYEQYF.

This clonotype has a count of ten or more. This chain connects TRBV5-1 to TRBJ2-5; a possible D gene is TRBD2 (6 bases). This CDR3 is 13 amino acids long. Trimming cost V 0 bases and J 5 bases, with 8 bases left between them. Germline CDR1 is SGHRS and CDR2 is YFSETQ. The CDR3 DNA reads as TGCGCCAGCAGCTTGGGGGAGGCGGAGACCCAGTACTTC. It specifies CASSLGEAETQYF.

Ten or more counts support this clonotype. CDR3 DNA sequence: TGTGCCAGCAGTTTCAGGGGGGCCACTGAAGCTTTCTTT. Translation gives CASSFRGATEAFF. The chain recombines TRBV12-3 or TRBV12-4 with TRBJ1-1, with TRBD1 matching over 7 bases. Trimming took 3 bases from V and 4 from J; bases not matched to a gene: 2. CDR3 length: 13 residues.

This clonotype came up many times. The chain links TRBV10-3 to TRBJ2-7, with D possibly matching TRBD2 (6 bases). The CDR3 loop spans 14 amino acids. Germline assignment: CDR1 ENHRY and CDR2 SYGVKD. Trimming removed 4 bases at V and 0 bases at J, with 10 bases between. The CDR3 DNA reads as TGTGCCATCAGTGCGGGACTCCGCTCCTACGAGCAGTACTTC. Translated: CAISAGLRSYEQYF.

This clonotype occurred many times. The rearrangement joins TRBV15 to TRBJ2-1; D is unclear. V was trimmed by 5 bases and J by 6 bases, leaving 5 bases between them. Germline CDR1 and CDR2: LNHNV and YYDKDF (reference sequence). This CDR3 region has 11 residues. CDR3 sequence (DNA): TGTGCCACCAGCGTCAGCAATGAGCAGTTCTTC. Its translation is CATSVSNEQFF.